This TCR beta chain was retrieved from a study of tumor and adjacent non-tumor tissue in lung cancer. No cell sorting was done before RNA was extracted from the tissue. On this clonotype itself: No conserved phenylalanine or tryptophan is present at the end of the CDR3, so a read error is the likely explanation.

TCRbeta libraries were built with three rounds of nested PCR, modified from ARM-PCR. TCRdb itself ran the multiplex PCR reads through MiXCR, one entry per CDR3 protein. The sample has over 110,000 distinct CDR3 sequences; approximately 66% are singletons. The sample consisted of lung tumor tissue. This clonotype was obtained from a man in his 60s with small cell lung cancer.

DNA of the CDR3: TGTGCCGGCACCGGGAGAACGAACACTGGGGAGCTGTTTATT. Amino acid sequence: CAGTGRTNTGELFI. This sequence joins TRBV11-1 and TRBJ2-2; a possible D gene is TRBD2 (6 bases). Germline V CDR1 and CDR2: SGHAT, FQDESV (reference sequence). This CDR3 is built from 14 residues.